These 16 T cell receptor beta chains came from one sample sequenced in a study of T cells after yellow fever vaccination. TCRdb analysed the 5' RACE reads with MiXCR anew, one entry per CDR3 protein. The sample contains some 300,000 distinct CDR3 sequences, approximately 10% of which appear only once. The sample was CD4+ T cells sorted from PBMCs, taken 5 days after the yellow fever booster vaccination. These receptors originate from a man aged 18 to 29 who received the YFV17D yellow fever vaccine.

Ten or more counts support this clonotype. The chain joins TRBV12-3 or TRBV12-4 to TRBJ2-3, with 9 positions matching TRBD2. The ends lost 5 bases at V and 5 bases at J; junction bases unmatched: 2. The CDR3 consists of 13 residues. The CDR3 DNA reads TGTGCCAGCAGTGCTAGCGGGGTAGATACGCAGTATTTT. Protein: CASSASGVDTQYF.

V is TRBV2 and J is TRBJ1-1, with a tentative D call TRBD1 (5 bases). The CDR3 extends over 13 amino acids. Trimming shortened V by 9 bases and J by 1 base, and 12 bases separated the two germline ends. Germline V gives CDR1 SNHLY, CDR2 FYNNEI. The CDR3 loop is CARKGPTNTEAFF. CDR3 bases: TGTGCCAGGAAGGGACCTACGAACACTGAAGCTTTCTTT.

The CDR3 protein is CAWSVRGTEAFF. For the CDR3, the DNA is TGTGCCTGGAGTGTAAGAGGGACTGAAGCTTTCTTT. The genes are TRBV30 and TRBJ1-1, with unresolved D. The germline V gene encodes CDR1 GTSNPN and CDR2 SVGIG (reference sequence). V was clipped by 0 bases and J by 5 bases, with 7 bases between them. There are 12 residues in the CDR3.

The V gene is TRBV5-1, the J gene TRBJ1-1; weak D call: TRBD1 (6 bases). The ends were cut back, 4 bases at V and 4 bases at J, with 14 bases in the middle. Germline CDR1 SGHRS, CDR2 YFSETQ. The length of the CDR3 is 14 residues. The CDR3 DNA follows: TGCGCCAGCAGCATGTGGGAGGGGGTCACTGAAGCTTTCTTT. This sequence encodes CASSMWEGVTEAFF.

The table lists this clonotype with a few counts. The chain carries TRBV4-1 and TRBJ2-3, with D unclear. Trimming shortened V by 0 bases and J by 3 bases, and 13 bases separated the two germline ends. Looked up from germline, CDR1 is MGHRA and CDR2 is YSYEKL. This CDR3 is built from 16 residues. The CDR3 region is CASSQDLVGRTDTQYF. The CDR3 nucleotides are TGCGCCAGCAGCCAAGATTTGGTGGGCCGAACAGATACGCAGTATTTT.

This clonotype was counted between two and nine times. The chain links TRBV18 to TRBJ1-1; D remains ambiguous. Trimming removed 0 bases at V and 1 base at J, with 12 bases between. The CDR3 runs to 16 residues. Germline V gene data show CDR1 as KGHSH and CDR2 as LQKENI. CDR3 in DNA: TGTGCCAGCTCACCACCGTCAGGACGGGCGAACACTGAAGCTTTCTTT. This translates into CASSPPSGRANTEAFF.

This clonotype was observed a few times. The CDR3 nucleotides read TGTGCCAGCAGCTTGGCGACTAGCTTCACAGATACGCAGTATTTT. Translating it yields CASSLATSFTDTQYF. The rearrangement joins TRBV7-3 to TRBJ2-3, with 7 bases fitting TRBD2. V trimming: 3 bases; J trimming: 2 bases; junction bases outside the gene matches: 5. This CDR3 comprises 15 residues. The germline CDR1 and CDR2 sequences are SGHTA and FQGTGA.

V and J are TRBV27 and TRBJ2-1; the match to TRBD1 covers 7 bases. Losses at the gene ends were 3 bases for V and 5 bases for J; bases not matched to a gene: 4. CDR1 MNHEY and CDR2 SMNVEV come from the germline V gene (reference sequence). This CDR3 has 14 amino acids. The CDR3 nucleotides read TGTGCCAGCAGTTTGAACAGGGGCAACAATGAGCAGTTCTTC. Translated, it gives CASSLNRGNNEQFF.

This clonotype was detected a few times. The CDR3 DNA follows: TGTGCCAGCAGTTATGGGGGTCATTCACCCCTCCACTTT. Protein: CASSYGGHSPLHF. V is TRBV6-7 and J is TRBJ1-6, with D perhaps matching TRBD1 (5 bases). TRBV6-7 is placed among ORFs of uncertain function. Trimming shortened V by 3 bases and J by 8 bases, and 8 bases separated the two germline ends. The CDR3 length is 13 residues.

V is TRBV11-2 and J is TRBJ2-1; 9 bases match TRBD1. The V and J ends lost 4 bases and 7 bases, in that order; junction bases with no gene match: 8. CDR1 and CDR2 (germline): SGHAT, FQNNGV. The CDR3 is 15 residues long. The CDR3 is CASSSRRTGANEQFF. In DNA form, the CDR3 reads TGTGCCAGCAGCTCCCGCCGGACAGGGGCGAATGAGCAGTTCTTC.

This chain joins TRBV6-5 and TRBJ1-1, with D unresolved. The CDR3 has 14 residues. V was shortened by 6 bases and J by 2 bases, with 13 bases between the two germline ends. CDR1 MNHEY and CDR2 SVGAGI come from the germline V gene. CDR3 residues: CASSHWADNTEAFF. In DNA, the CDR3 is TGTGCCAGCAGCCACTGGGCGGACAACACTGAAGCTTTCTTT.

At least ten counts were recorded for this clonotype. The rearrangement links TRBV5-1 to TRBJ2-5; maybe TRBD2 (5 bases). CDR1 SGHRS and CDR2 YFSETQ come from the germline V gene. This CDR3 is built from 14 residues. V lost 3 bases, J lost 1 base, and 10 bases lay in between. CDR3 in amino acids: CASSYRGSQETQYF. Written as DNA, the CDR3 is TGCGCCAGCAGCTATCGGGGATCCCAAGAGACCCAGTACTTC.

A few counts support this clonotype. V gene TRBV9 combines with J gene TRBJ1-1; D is undetermined. Germline lookup yields CDR1 SGDLS and CDR2 YYNGEE. The V end lost 4 bases, the J end lost 4 bases, and 20 bases lay between the germline ends. The CDR3 covers 16 residues. Here the CDR3 reads CASSPQGWPGGTEAFF. In DNA, the CDR3 is TGTGCCAGCAGCCCCCAAGGCTGGCCCGGAGGCACTGAAGCTTTCTTT.

Ten or more counts support this clonotype. The J gene is TRBJ1-1, the V gene TRBV14; the D gene is possibly TRBD1 (5 bases). Per germline, CDR1 SGHDN and CDR2 FVKESK. Trimming removed 3 bases at V and 5 bases at J, with 10 bases between. The CDR3 runs 13 residues. CDR3 in amino acids: CASSHIGVTEAFF. The CDR3 DNA sequence: TGTGCCAGCAGCCATATAGGGGTGACTGAAGCTTTCTTT.

CDR3 sequence: CASSPTATGTGTEAFF. For the CDR3, the DNA is TGTGCCAGCTCGCCAACCGCCACAGGGACGGGGACTGAAGCTTTCTTT. The chain employs TRBV18 and TRBJ1-1; D is possibly TRBD1 (6 bases). The CDR3 is made up of 16 amino acids. V was trimmed by 6 bases and J by 5 bases, leaving 22 bases between them. Germline-derived CDR1 and CDR2 are KGHSH and LQKENI. The entire variable domain, with the rest obtained from reference TRBV18 and TRBJ1-1, is as follows: NAGVMQNPRHLVRRRGQEARLRCSPMKGHSHVYWYRQLPEEGLKFMVYLQKENIIDESGMPKERFSAEFPKEGPSILRIQQVVRGDSAAYFCASSPTATGTGTEAFFGQGTRLTVV.

This rearrangement joins TRBV4-2 to TRBJ1-3; possible D gene TRBD1, 5 bases. The CDR3 is 16 amino acids. V dropped 5 bases and J dropped 0 bases, with 14 bases sitting between them. The germline V gene has CDR1 LGHNA and CDR2 YNFKEQ. For the CDR3, the DNA is TGTGCCAGCAGCTTGACAGTGGGACTCTCTGGAAACACCATATATTTT. Translating gives CASSLTVGLSGNTIYF.